This T cell receptor beta chain was documented in a study of shared clonotypes between healthy human individuals. Study outcomes and limitations: Lower generation probabilities were found for non-shared clonotypes than for those shared by all four donors. In a handful of donors, around 5% of naive CD4 clonotypes appeared in common.

As for this clone: Its specificity is unknown.

Germline-derived CDR1 and CDR2 are SGDLS and YYNGEE. With V trimmed by 1 base and J by 6 bases, 3 bases remained unmatched. CDR3 length: 14 residues. The donor cohort consisted entirely of Caucasian adults residing in Nashville, Tennessee. Generated by immunoSEQ multiplex PCR, the TCRdb table keeps only in-frame clones and is missing some. Altogether a few million clones are present, more than 90% being singletons, with the ten largest covering around 0.13%. This clonotype was sampled from a young man in good health. Sequenced material: naive CD4+ T cells sorted from blood. Subset defined: CD45RA+ positively selected. The chain couples TRBV9 to TRBJ2-7; 11 bases align to TRBD1. For the CDR3, the DNA is TGTGCCAGCAGCGTAATCGGGACAGGGGGCGAGCAGTACTTC. This sequence encodes CASSVIGTGGEQYF.